One and the same sample provided the 16 T cell receptor beta chains below, sequenced in a study of blood T cell repertoires in COVID-19. The data were produced by immunoSEQ multiplex PCR, yet TCRdb's version contains in-frame clones alone and is incomplete. The sample has 250,000 to 350,000 clones, roughly 87% seen once. Sequenced: peripheral blood. The receptors shown here come from a woman between 50 and 59 years old who had recovered from COVID-19.

The chain joins TRBV10-3 to TRBJ1-3; 7 nucleotides line up with TRBD1. In germline, CDR1 is ENHRY, CDR2 SYGVKD. V lost 6 bases to trimming and J lost 3 bases; unmatched junction nucleotides: 8. The length of the CDR3 is 15 residues. CDR3 bases: TGTGCCATCAGCGCGGCAGGGGGTAGTGGAAACACCATATATTTT. Its translation is CAISAAGGSGNTIYF.

This rearrangement joins TRBV28 to TRBJ2-7, with unresolved D. The CDR3 is 15 residues long. V lost 2 bases and J lost 0, with 11 bases in between. CDR1 is MDHEN and CDR2 is SYDVKM in the germline V gene. CDR3 sequence: CASSLRRLRSYEQYF. Here the CDR3 DNA reads TGTGCCAGCAGTTTAAGGCGGCTCCGCTCCTACGAGCAGTACTTC.

This clone was counted once. The chain carries TRBV28 and TRBJ1-1; D call uncertain. CDR1 and CDR2 from the germline V gene are MDHEN and SYDVKM. The length of the CDR3 is 13 residues. V was cut by 6 bases and J by 5 bases, with 13 bases left in between. The CDR3 reads CASSTGLLTEAFF. In nucleotides, the CDR3 is TGTGCCAGCAGCACGGGTTTATTGACTGAAGCTTTCTTT.

The chain couples TRBV28 to TRBJ2-3; TRBD2 aligns across 10 bases. Germline V CDR1 and CDR2: MDHEN, SYDVKM. The CDR3 length is 14 residues. The V gene end was trimmed by 4 bases and the J gene end by 5 bases; junction bases not matched to a gene: 3. CDR3 DNA sequence: TGTGCCAGCAGTTCGCCTAGCGGGAGAGATACGCAGTATTTT. Translation gives CASSSPSGRDTQYF.

The gene calls are TRBV5-6 and TRBJ1-1; no definite D call. With 4 bases removed from V and 4 bases from J, the gap between germline ends came to 17 bases. Germline CDR1 is SGHDT and CDR2 is YYEEEE. The CDR3 sequence is 15 residues long. The chain's CDR3 is CASSPSIRRGTEAFF. The CDR3 DNA follows: TGTGCCAGCAGCCCCTCAATCCGGCGGGGCACTGAAGCTTTCTTT.

This clone came up a few times. The chain combines TRBV5-4 with TRBJ2-7; 8 bases are a match to TRBD1. The CDR3 totals 14 residues. Trimming at V came to 5 bases and at J to 7 bases, leaving 11 bases not matched to a gene. Germline V gives CDR1 SGHNT, CDR2 YYREEE (reference sequence). CDR3 protein: CASSIRTGFGEQYF. Here the CDR3 DNA reads TGTGCCAGCAGTATAAGGACAGGGTTCGGAGAGCAGTACTTC.

The V call is TRBV28, the J call TRBJ1-2; D unclear. Per the germline V gene, CDR1 is MDHEN and CDR2 is SYDVKM. This CDR3 has 11 residues. The V and J ends lost 11 bases and 8 bases respectively, with 15 bases between them. Here the CDR3 reads CAGRGIAGYTF. The CDR3, as DNA: TGTGCCGGCCGCGGTATTGCGGGCTACACCTTC.

The chain couples TRBV15 to TRBJ1-5; possible D gene TRBD1, 5 bases. V was clipped by 1 base and J by 0 bases, with 13 bases between them. Looked up from germline, CDR1 is LNHNV and CDR2 is YYDKDF (reference sequence). The CDR3 covers 17 residues. This chain's CDR3 is CATSRATALYSNQPQHF. DNA for the CDR3: TGTGCCACCAGCAGAGCGACAGCCCTTTATAGCAATCAGCCCCAGCATTTT.

The V gene is TRBV2, the J gene TRBJ1-1; D call uncertain. Germline values: CDR1 SNHLY, CDR2 FYNNEI. The CDR3 contains 13 residues. The V gene lost 6 bases and the J gene lost 1 base, with 9 bases spanning the gap. The CDR3 DNA is TGTGCCAGCAGGGTACAGCAGAACACTGAAGCTTTCTTT. Protein sequence: CASRVQQNTEAFF.

In this sample, this clone turned up once. CDR3 residues: CASSLALGSGSLETQYF. CDR3 bases: TGTGCCAGCAGCTTAGCGCTCGGGAGCGGGAGCCTTGAGACCCAGTACTTC. The rearrangement links TRBV7-9 to TRBJ2-5, with TRBD2 matching 8 bases. Germline-derived CDR1 and CDR2 are SEHNR and FQNEAQ (reference sequence). V lost 0 bases and J lost 5; bases outside the gene matches: 11. CDR3 length equals 17 residues.

This clone was found once. This chain joins TRBV5-5 and TRBJ2-7; 12 bases are a match to TRBD1. In germline, CDR1 is SGHKS, CDR2 YYEKEE (reference sequence). With 6 bases clipped from V and 6 bases from J, the junction kept 7 bases outside the gene matches. The CDR3 has 14 amino acids. CDR3 in amino acids: CASIRDRGHGEQYF. The DNA of the CDR3 is TGTGCCAGCATCCGGGACAGGGGGCATGGCGAGCAGTACTTC.

This sequence joins TRBV6-2 or TRBV6-3 and TRBJ1-1; D is unclear. Trimming took 2 bases from V and 4 from J, leaving 11 bases between them. This CDR3 spans 14 amino acids. CDR1 is MNHEY, CDR2 SVGEGT, per germline. The chain's CDR3 is CASSYGHLSTEAFF. The CDR3 DNA follows: TGTGCCAGCAGTTACGGCCACCTCAGCACTGAAGCTTTCTTT.

This chain links TRBV30 with TRBJ2-2; D ambiguous. V lost 0 bases to trimming and J lost 4 bases, with 15 bases between them. This CDR3 has 16 amino acids. Per the germline V gene, CDR1 is GTSNPN and CDR2 is SVGIG (reference sequence). The CDR3 region has the DNA TGTGCCTGGAGTGTAGTAACTTCTCTAGGCACCGGGGAGCTGTTTTTT. Amino acid sequence: CAWSVVTSLGTGELFF.

This clone has a single count. The chain uses TRBV27 and TRBJ2-3; TRBD2 agrees at 14 bases. CDR1 is MNHEY and CDR2 is SMNVEV in the germline V gene (reference sequence). V lost 5 bases, J lost 7 bases, and 8 bases stayed unmatched. The CDR3 covers 16 residues. The chain's CDR3 is CASSPRLAGGRNTQYF. The CDR3 nucleotides read TGTGCCAGCAGTCCAAGACTAGCGGGGGGGCGAAATACGCAGTATTTT.

This chain connects TRBV27 to TRBJ1-6; 8 bases fit TRBD1. This CDR3 region has 15 residues. After removal of 6 bases from V and 10 bases from J, the junction contained 11 bases not matched to a gene. The germline gives CDR1 MNHEY, CDR2 SMNVEV (reference sequence). DNA of the CDR3: TGTGCCAGCAGGGGGGCCAGGGGGCAGTGGTCACCCCTCCACTTT. This translates into CASRGARGQWSPLHF.

This sequence joins TRBV28 and TRBJ2-7, with TRBD2 matching 11 bases. There are 16 residues in the CDR3. After removal of 5 bases from V and 4 bases from J, the junction contained 10 bases not matched to a gene. CDR1 and CDR2 (germline): MDHEN, SYDVKM. The chain's CDR3 is CASSRRPSGGNYEQYF. The CDR3 nucleotides read TGTGCCAGCAGTCGTCGACCTAGCGGGGGGAATTACGAGCAGTACTTC.